This T cell receptor beta chain appears in the sequencing data of a study of cytomegalovirus exposure and HLA in healthy donors. Study results and caveats: Researchers catalogued roughly 150 TCR beta chains as cytomegalovirus-associated.

The donors were members of the validation cohort comprising over a hundred subjects, separate from the roughly 700-subject first cohort. Method: immunoSEQ multiplex PCR; TCRdb's copy keeps in-frame clones and lacks some. The sample consists of under 50,000 clones, 93% of them appearing once. The CDR3 extends over 14 amino acids. The germline CDR1 and CDR2 sequences are GTSNPN and SVGIG (reference sequence). V gave up 2 bases and J gave up 7 bases, with 15 bases separating them. As regards this clone: What it binds is not known.

This chain connects TRBV30 to TRBJ1-5, with D perhaps TRBD1 (5 bases). The receptor's source is a woman aged 18 to 35 in good health and CMV-seronegative. Sample: PBMCs. CDR3 in DNA: TGTGCCTGGAGTCATCAGGGAATTGGGCAGCCCCAGCATTTT. Residues: CAWSHQGIGQPQHF.